Ten or more counts support the clone carrying this T cell receptor (beta chain). What it binds is not known. V lost 0 bases and J lost 0; bases outside the gene matches: 18. Germline V gene lookup returns CDR1 LGHNA and CDR2 YSLEER. This CDR3 is 23 amino acids long. TCRdb recomputed calls from the RT-PCR reads with MiXCR, one row per CDR3 protein. The sample includes 490,000 or so distinct CDR3 sequences, approximately 7.1% of them seen just once. The sample originates from a study of response to subunit inactivated influenza vaccine. Findings and caveats of the study: The study's authors posited that every seasonal influenza vaccination enlists few new T cells.

This sample comprised PBMCs from blood, obtained roughly 24 months after vaccination. J is TRBJ1-6 and V is TRBV4-3, with 9 bases identical to TRBD1. The sequence was obtained from a man in his fifties or sixties who received an inactivated influenza vaccine. The CDR3 bases are TGCGCCAGCAGCCAAGATAGGAGACAGGGGGTGCCGAGAGGGAGCTCCTATAATTCACCCCTCCACTTT. Amino acids: CASSQDRRQGVPRGSSYNSPLHF.